This TCR beta chain stems from a study of molecular identifiers for immune sequencing clone quantification. On the study more broadly: Replicate experiments divided RNA from 20,000 or 100,000 naive CD8 cells into five parts and sequenced four. General study findings and limits: Reportedly, one cell's Jurkat TCR RNA was detected within 1,100,000 naive CD8 cells. Barcodes shared by identical TCR molecules could lead to underestimated sizes of highly expanded clones.

Deletions cut 1 base from V and 8 bases from J, with 19 bases between. CDR1 and CDR2 (germline): SGHVS, FNYEAQ. This CDR3 has 16 amino acids. TCR libraries were built in bulk with a published protocol and specific TCR primers. One entry per CDR3 protein results from TCRdb running MiXCR on the PCR reads. Of about 640,000 distinct CDR3 sequences in the sample, 15% to 20% were seen once. This clonotype was detected many times. Antigen specificity is unknown. V is TRBV7-6 and J is TRBJ2-3; unclear D gene. Sequenced sample: naive CD8+ T cells from blood, with Jurkat cell RNA spiked in. Subset given: FACS-sorted CD8+CD4-CCR7+CD45RA+ naive T cells. The source is a human donor in good health. Some libraries in this study had Jurkat cell RNA spiked in. Here the CDR3 reads CASSLDRSLGRGTQYF. As DNA, the CDR3 is TGTGCCAGCAGCTTAGATAGGTCTCTCGGGCGCGGTACGCAGTATTTT.